The present T cell receptor (beta chain) was sequenced within a study of blood T cell repertoires in COVID-19. Study background: Sample material is recorded as cDNA or gDNA derived from T cells, B-cell-depleted T cells, or PBMCs.

Assignments of participants to cohorts depended upon their own reported clinical history. Original methodology: Nucleated cell number was recorded as an estimate derived from reference gene primer amplification. Profiling relied on immunoSEQ multiplex PCR, and the TCRdb table lists in-frame clones only, not all of them. That table is the source of V, J and clone size, and D and trimming were worked out from the DNA. The sample contains fewer than 600,000 clones, approximately 90% of which appear only once. This CDR3 region has 14 residues. Germline assignment: CDR1 SEHNR and CDR2 FQNEAQ (reference sequence). Losses at the gene ends were 2 bases for V and 7 bases for J; bases not matched to a gene: 4.

The V gene is TRBV7-9, the J gene TRBJ2-1; 8 bases agree with TRBD2. The sequence was collected from a middle-aged woman who had recovered from COVID-19. The sequenced sample was PBMCs or T cells enriched from blood (not recorded which). CDR3 nucleotide sequence: TGTGCCAGCAGCTTAAGCGGGAGAATGAATGAGCAGTTCTTC. It specifies CASSLSGRMNEQFF.